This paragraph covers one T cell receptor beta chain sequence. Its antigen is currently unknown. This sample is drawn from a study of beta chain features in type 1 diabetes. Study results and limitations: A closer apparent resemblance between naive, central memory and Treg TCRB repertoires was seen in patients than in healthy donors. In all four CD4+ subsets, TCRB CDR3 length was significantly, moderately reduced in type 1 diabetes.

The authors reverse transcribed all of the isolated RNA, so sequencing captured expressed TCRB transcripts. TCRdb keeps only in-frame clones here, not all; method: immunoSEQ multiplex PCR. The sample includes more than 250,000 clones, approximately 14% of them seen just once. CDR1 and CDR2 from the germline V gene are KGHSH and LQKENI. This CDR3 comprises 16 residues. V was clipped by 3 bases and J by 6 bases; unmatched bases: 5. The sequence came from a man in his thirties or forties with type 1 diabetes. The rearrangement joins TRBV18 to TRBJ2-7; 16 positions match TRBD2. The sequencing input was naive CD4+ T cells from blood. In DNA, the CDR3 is TGTGCCAGCTCACCTGGGACTAGCGGGAGGGGAGGCGAGCAGTACTTC. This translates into CASSPGTSGRGGEQYF.